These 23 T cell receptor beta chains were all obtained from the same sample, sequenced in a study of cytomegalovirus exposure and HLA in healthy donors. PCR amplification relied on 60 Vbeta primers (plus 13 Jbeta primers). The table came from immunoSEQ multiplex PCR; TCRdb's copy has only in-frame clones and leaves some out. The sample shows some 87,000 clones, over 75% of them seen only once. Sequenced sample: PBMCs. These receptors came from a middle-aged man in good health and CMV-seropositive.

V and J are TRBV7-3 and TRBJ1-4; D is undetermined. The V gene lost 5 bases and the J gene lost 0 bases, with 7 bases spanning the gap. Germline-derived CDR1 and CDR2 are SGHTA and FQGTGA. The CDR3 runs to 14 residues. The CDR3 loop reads CASSPRATNEKLFF. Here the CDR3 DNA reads TGTGCCAGCAGCCCAAGAGCAACTAATGAAAAACTGTTTTTT.

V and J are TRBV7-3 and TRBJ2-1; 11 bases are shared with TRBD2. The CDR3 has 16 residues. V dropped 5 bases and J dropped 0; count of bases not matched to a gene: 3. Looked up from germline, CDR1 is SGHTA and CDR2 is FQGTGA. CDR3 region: CASSPTSGISYNEQFF. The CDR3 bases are TGTGCCAGCAGCCCGACTAGCGGGATCTCCTACAATGAGCAGTTCTTC. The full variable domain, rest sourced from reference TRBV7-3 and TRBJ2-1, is GAGVSQTPSNKVTEKGKYVELRCDPISGHTALYWYRQSLGQGPEFLIYFQGTGAADDSGLPNDRFFAVRPEGSVSTLKIQRTERGDSAVYLCASSPTSGISYNEQFFGPGTRLTVL.

The CDR3 is CASDRGEGTEAFF. For the CDR3, the DNA is TGTGCCTCGGACAGGGGGGAGGGGACTGAAGCTTTCTTT. The chain employs TRBV30 and TRBJ1-1; 10 bases line up with TRBD1. CDR3 length: 13 amino acids. V trimming: 7 bases; J trimming: 5 bases; junction bases outside the gene matches: 7. Germline CDR1 is GTSNPN and CDR2 is SVGIG (reference sequence).

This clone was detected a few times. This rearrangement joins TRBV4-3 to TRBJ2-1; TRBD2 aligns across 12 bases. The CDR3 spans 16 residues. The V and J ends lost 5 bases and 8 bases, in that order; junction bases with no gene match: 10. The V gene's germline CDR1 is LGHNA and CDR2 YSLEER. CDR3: CASSTRLAGGPDEQFF. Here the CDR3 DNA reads TGCGCCAGCAGCACCCGCCTAGCGGGGGGGCCCGATGAGCAGTTCTTC.

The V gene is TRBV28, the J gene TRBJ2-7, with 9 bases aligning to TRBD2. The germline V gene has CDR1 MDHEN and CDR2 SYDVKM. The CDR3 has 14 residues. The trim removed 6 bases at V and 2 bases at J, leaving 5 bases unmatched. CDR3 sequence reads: CASRKRGDTYEQYF. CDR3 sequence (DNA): TGTGCCAGCAGGAAGCGGGGGGACACCTACGAGCAGTACTTC.

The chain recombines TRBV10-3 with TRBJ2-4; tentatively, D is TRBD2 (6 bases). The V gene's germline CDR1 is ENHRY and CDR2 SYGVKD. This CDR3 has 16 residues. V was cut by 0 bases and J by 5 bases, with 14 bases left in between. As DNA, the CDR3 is TGTGCCATCAGTGAGTCGACCGCGGGGAGCGAAAACATTCAGTACTTC. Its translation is CAISESTAGSENIQYF.

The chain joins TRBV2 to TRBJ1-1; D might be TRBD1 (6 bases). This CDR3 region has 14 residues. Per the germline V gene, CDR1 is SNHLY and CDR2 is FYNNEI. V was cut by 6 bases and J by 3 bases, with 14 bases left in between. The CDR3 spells CASSEGGWDTEAFF. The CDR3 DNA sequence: TGTGCCAGCAGCGAGGGGGGGTGGGACACTGAAGCTTTCTTT.

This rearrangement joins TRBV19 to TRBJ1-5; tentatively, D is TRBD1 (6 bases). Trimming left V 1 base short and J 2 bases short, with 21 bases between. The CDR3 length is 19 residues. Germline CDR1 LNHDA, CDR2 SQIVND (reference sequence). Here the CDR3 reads CASSIGAGATTLGNQPQHF. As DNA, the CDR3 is TGTGCCAGTAGTATAGGTGCGGGGGCGACCACGTTGGGCAATCAGCCCCAGCATTTT. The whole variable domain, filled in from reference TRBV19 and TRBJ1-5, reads DGGITQSPKYLFRKEGQNVTLSCEQNLNHDAMYWYRQDPGQGLRLIYYSQIVNDFQKGDIAEGYSVSREKKESFPLTVTSAQKNPTAFYLCASSIGAGATTLGNQPQHFGDGTRLSIL.

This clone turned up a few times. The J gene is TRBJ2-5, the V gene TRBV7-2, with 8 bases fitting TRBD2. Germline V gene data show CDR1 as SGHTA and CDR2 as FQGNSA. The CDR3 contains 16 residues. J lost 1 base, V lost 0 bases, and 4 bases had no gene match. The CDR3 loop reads CASSLAGSGTQETQYF. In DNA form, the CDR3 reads TGTGCCAGCAGCTTAGCGGGTAGCGGGACCCAAGAGACCCAGTACTTC.

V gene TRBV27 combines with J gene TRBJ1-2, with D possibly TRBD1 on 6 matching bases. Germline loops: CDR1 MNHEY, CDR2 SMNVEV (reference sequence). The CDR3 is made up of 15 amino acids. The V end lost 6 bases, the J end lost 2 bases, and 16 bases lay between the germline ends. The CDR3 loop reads CASRSPRGGNYGYTF. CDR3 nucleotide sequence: TGTGCCAGCAGATCTCCGAGGGGGGGGAACTATGGCTACACCTTC.

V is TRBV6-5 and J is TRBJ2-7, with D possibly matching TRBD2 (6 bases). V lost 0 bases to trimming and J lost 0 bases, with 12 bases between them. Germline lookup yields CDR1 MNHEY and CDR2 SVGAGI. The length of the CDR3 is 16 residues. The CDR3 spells CASSYSGTSSSYEQYF. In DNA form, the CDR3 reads TGTGCCAGCAGTTACTCTGGGACTTCAAGCTCCTACGAGCAGTACTTC.

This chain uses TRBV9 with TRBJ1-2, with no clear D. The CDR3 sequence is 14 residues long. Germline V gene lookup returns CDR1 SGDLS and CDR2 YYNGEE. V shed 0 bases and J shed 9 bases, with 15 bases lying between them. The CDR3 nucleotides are TGTGCCAGCAGCGTAGATATGGGCAGCCAGCGCTACACCTTC. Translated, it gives CASSVDMGSQRYTF.

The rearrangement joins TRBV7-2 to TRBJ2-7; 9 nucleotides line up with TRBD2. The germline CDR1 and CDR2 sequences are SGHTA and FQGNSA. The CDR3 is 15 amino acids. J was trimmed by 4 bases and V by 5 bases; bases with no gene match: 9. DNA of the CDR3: TGTGCCAGCAGCGCCCGAGCGGGGGGCCTTTACGAGCAGTACTTC. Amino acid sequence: CASSARAGGLYEQYF. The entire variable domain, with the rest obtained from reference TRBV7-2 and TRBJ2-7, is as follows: GAGVSQSPSNKVTEKGKDVELRCDPISGHTALYWYRQSLGQGLEFLIYFQGNSAPDKSGLPSDRFSAERTGGSVSTLTIQRTQQEDSAVYLCASSARAGGLYEQYFGPGTRLTVT.

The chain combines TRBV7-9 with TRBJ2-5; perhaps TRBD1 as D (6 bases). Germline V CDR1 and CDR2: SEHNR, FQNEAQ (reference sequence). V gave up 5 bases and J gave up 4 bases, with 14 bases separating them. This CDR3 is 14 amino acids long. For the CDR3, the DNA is TGTGCCAGCAGCCTACAGGGTTGGGGAGAGACCCAGTACTTC. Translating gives CASSLQGWGETQYF.

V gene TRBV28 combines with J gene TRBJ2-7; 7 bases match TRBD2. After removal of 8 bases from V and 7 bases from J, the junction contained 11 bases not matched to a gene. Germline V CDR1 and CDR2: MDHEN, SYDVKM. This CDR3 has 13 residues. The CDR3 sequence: CASVRLVGGEQYF. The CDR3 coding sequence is TGTGCCAGCGTGAGACTAGTCGGGGGGGAGCAGTACTTC. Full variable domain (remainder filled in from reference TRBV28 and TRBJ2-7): DVKVTQSSRYLVKRTGEKVFLECVQDMDHENMFWYRQDPGLGLRLIYFSYDVKMKEKGDIPEGYSVSREKKERFSLILESASTNQTSMYLCASVRLVGGEQYFGPGTRLTVT.

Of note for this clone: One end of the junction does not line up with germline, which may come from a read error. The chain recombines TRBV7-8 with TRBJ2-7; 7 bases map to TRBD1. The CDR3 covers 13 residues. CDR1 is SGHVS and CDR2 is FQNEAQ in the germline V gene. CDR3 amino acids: CASSGGTAYEQYF. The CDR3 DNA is TGTGCCAGCAGCGGTGGGACAGCCTATGAGCAGTACTTC.

CDR3 DNA sequence: TGTGCCAGCAGCGGACAGGGTTTGAACACTGAAGCTTTCTTT. Its protein product is CASSGQGLNTEAFF. V is TRBV9 and J is TRBJ1-1, with TRBD1 matching 7 bases. V was pared by 3 bases and J by 0 bases, with 2 bases of the junction left unmatched. The CDR3 is made up of 14 amino acids. Germline loops: CDR1 SGDLS, CDR2 YYNGEE.

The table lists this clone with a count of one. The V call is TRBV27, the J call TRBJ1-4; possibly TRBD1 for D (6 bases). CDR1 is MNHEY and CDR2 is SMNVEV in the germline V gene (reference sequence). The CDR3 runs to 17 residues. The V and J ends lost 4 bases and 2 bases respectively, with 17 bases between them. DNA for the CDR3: TGTGCCAGCAGTTCCTCGTGGGGGGGCTACACTAATGAAAAACTGTTTTTT. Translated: CASSSSWGGYTNEKLFF.

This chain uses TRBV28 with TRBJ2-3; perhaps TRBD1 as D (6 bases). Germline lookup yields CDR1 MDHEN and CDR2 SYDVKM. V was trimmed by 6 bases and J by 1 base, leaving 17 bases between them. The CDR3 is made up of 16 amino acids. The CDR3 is CASSPERPGGTDTQYF. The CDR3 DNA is TGTGCCAGCAGCCCCGAACGGCCAGGGGGCACAGATACGCAGTATTTT.

The CDR3: CASSVRLAGDEQFF. CDR3 sequence (DNA): TGTGCCAGCAGCGTACGGCTAGCGGGGGATGAGCAGTTCTTC. This chain joins TRBV9 and TRBJ2-1; TRBD2 matches at 10 bases. Germline V CDR1 and CDR2: SGDLS, YYNGEE. The CDR3 has 14 residues. V was clipped by 1 base and J by 8 bases; unmatched bases: 3.

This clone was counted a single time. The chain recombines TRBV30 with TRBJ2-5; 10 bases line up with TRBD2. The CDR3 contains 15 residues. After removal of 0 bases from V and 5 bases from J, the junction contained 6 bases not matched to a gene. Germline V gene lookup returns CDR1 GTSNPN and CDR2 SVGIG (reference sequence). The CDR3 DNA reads TGTGCCTGGAGTGTACGCAGCGGGGGGGCGGAGACCCAGTACTTC. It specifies CAWSVRSGGAETQYF.

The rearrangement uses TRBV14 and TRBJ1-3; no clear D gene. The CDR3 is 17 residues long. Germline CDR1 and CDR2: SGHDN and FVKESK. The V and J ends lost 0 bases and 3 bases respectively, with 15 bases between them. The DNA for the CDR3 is TGTGCCAGCAGCCAAGACGTTGGGAGATGGAGTGGAAACACCATATATTTT. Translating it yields CASSQDVGRWSGNTIYF.

This chain's CDR3 is CASSNGLGQANTEAFF. The CDR3, as DNA: TGCGCCAGCAGCAACGGTTTGGGACAGGCGAACACTGAAGCTTTCTTT. The rearrangement uses TRBV5-1 and TRBJ1-1, with 8 bases matching TRBD1. The V gene end was trimmed by 4 bases and the J gene end by 1 base; junction bases not matched to a gene: 9. The V gene's germline CDR1 is SGHRS and CDR2 YFSETQ. The CDR3 is 16 amino acids.